The clone carrying this TCR beta chain appeared many times. The antigen remains unidentified. TCRdb reanalysed the 5' RACE reads using MiXCR and keeps one entry per CDR3 protein. Of 200,000 to 300,000 distinct CDR3 sequences listed, approximately 10% are singletons. The CDR3 sequence is 15 residues long. The junction had 6 bases not matched to a gene; V was cut back by 7 bases and J by 0 bases. Germline-derived CDR1 and CDR2 are MNHEY and SVGEGT. This sample is drawn from a study of T-cell memory formation after mild COVID-19. Across the study: Largely, TCR clusters stayed within a single donor. Broader study findings: There was a balanced CD4/CD8 profile in clones contracting day 15 to 85, and later expanders leaned CD4+. Cross-reactive memory appears to have joined, as suggested by some responding clones showing up in pre-infection memory. Researchers report contracting CD4+ clones mostly in CM and EM, with CD8+ clones in EMRA.

V is TRBV6-2 or TRBV6-3 and J is TRBJ2-1, with 7 bases fitting TRBD1. This clonotype was sampled from a man between 18 and 29 years old who had mild COVID-19 (a few samples of this study predate the infection). Cell type and time point are not known. Specimen: PBMCs or a T cell subset sorted from them (not recorded which). Written as DNA, the CDR3 is TGTGCCAGCAACCCGGGACAGTCCTCCTACAATGAGCAGTTCTTC. It translates to CASNPGQSSYNEQFF.